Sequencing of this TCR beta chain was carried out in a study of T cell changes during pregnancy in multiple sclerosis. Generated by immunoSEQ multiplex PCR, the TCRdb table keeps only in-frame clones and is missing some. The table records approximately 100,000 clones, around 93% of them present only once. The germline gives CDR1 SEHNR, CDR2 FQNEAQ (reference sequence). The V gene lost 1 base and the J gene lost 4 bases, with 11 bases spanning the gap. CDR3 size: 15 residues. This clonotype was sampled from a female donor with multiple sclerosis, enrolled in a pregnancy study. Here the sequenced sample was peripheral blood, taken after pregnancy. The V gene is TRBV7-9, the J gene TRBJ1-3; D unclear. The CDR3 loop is CASSLVPSLGNTIYF. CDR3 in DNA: TGTGCCAGCAGCTTAGTCCCCTCTTTAGGAAACACCATATATTTT. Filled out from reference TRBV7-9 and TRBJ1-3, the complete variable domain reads DTGVSQNPRHKITKRGQNVTFRCDPISEHNRLYWYRQTLGQGPEFLTYFQNEAQLEKSRLLSDRFSAERPKGSFSTLEIQRTEQGDSAMYLCASSLVPSLGNTIYFGEGSWLTVV.